The clone carrying this T cell receptor (beta chain) has only one observation. V lost 6 bases and J lost 4, with 9 bases in between. Per germline, CDR1 MDHEN and CDR2 SYDVKM. The CDR3 covers 12 residues. This entry is derived from a study of blood T cell repertoires in COVID-19. Study-level background: In each case, the material was cDNA or gDNA derived from T cells, B-cell-depleted T cells, or PBMCs.

Methods used by the authors: Cell counts per sample came from amplifying reference gene primers. Using immunoSEQ multiplex PCR, the repertoire was profiled, and TCRdb retains in-frame clones only, with some absent. The DNA was the basis for D and trimming; V, J and clone size are from that table. The sample shows some 150,000 clones, approximately 90% of them seen only once. The TCR sequence derives from a woman between 50 and 59 years old with active or convalescent COVID-19. The chain recombines TRBV28 with TRBJ1-2; D remains unclear. The sequenced sample consisted of peripheral blood. In nucleotides, the CDR3 is TGTGCCAGCAGGCTGTACGGCTATGGCTACACCTTC. Protein sequence: CASRLYGYGYTF.